This T cell receptor (beta chain) was identified in a study of OX40 agonist ivuxolimab in advanced cancers. Turning to the study itself: Antecedent anti-PD-1, anti-PD-L1 or anti-CTLA-4 therapy was permissible, with 40% having received some. General study results and limits: There was clonal expansion of CD4+ and CD8+ blood T cells by week 6 at 0.1 to 3.0 mg/kg.

CDR1 GTSNPN and CDR2 SVGIG come from the germline V gene (reference sequence). This CDR3 has 14 residues. V was shortened by 3 bases and J by 5 bases, with 16 bases between the two germline ends. The method was immunoSEQ multiplex PCR; TCRdb's version includes in-frame clones alone and lacks a portion of them. The sample holds about 100,000 clones, approximately 90% seen once. Comment on this clone: Its target is not known.

The chain is built from TRBV30 and TRBJ1-1; tentative D call: TRBD1 (6 bases). The clonotype was recovered from an adult with an advanced solid tumor such as melanoma, head and neck, liver or kidney cancer. This specimen consisted of CD4+ or CD8+ T cells sorted from blood, obtained in a trial of the OX40 agonist ivuxolimab. CDR3 coding DNA: TGTGCCTGGAGCATACAGGGTCGTGGAACTGAAGCTTTCTTT. As protein: CAWSIQGRGTEAFF.